The sequence of this T cell receptor beta chain was determined in a study of patients and donors after allogeneic stem cell transplantation (dated by TCRdb to 2020 to 2022). From the cysteine up to the phenylalanine, the CDR3 has a length of 14 residues. Only the CDR3 DNA stays, 42 bases, in frame from base 1. CDR1 and CDR2 (PRHDT, FYEKMQ) derive from the germline V gene (reference sequence). The germline V and J ends show losses of 5 bases and 4 bases respectively, and no gene match explains 5 bases of the junction. Comment on this clonotype: Its binding antigen is unknown. The input lacks base qualities; no much larger clone sits a single base away.

The method was RT-PCR. Sequencer: NextSeq 550. The public reads were quality trimmed at Q25 with fastp and then assembled into clones with MiXCR by TCRdb, keeping productive beta chains. Every entry covers one CDR3 protein and lists the most common genes and DNA from its rows. The table for this sample lists approximately 200,000 distinct CDR3 sequences; around an eighth of them were counted only once. Of the sample, around 10% falls within the top ten clones. The V and J segments used are TRBV13 and TRBJ1-1; TRBD1 lines up with 9 middle nucleotides. What was sequenced was blood, either unsorted or a sorted T cell fraction (not recorded which). This clonotype was obtained from a human donor who was either an allogeneic HSCT recipient or a stem cell or donor lymphocyte infusion donor (not recorded which). It is not recorded whose cells these are; they may come from a transplant donor. The nucleotide sequence reads as follows: TGTGCCAGCAGCCAAATGACAGGGGGCACTGAAGCTTTCTTT. The encoded protein is CASSQMTGGTEAFF.